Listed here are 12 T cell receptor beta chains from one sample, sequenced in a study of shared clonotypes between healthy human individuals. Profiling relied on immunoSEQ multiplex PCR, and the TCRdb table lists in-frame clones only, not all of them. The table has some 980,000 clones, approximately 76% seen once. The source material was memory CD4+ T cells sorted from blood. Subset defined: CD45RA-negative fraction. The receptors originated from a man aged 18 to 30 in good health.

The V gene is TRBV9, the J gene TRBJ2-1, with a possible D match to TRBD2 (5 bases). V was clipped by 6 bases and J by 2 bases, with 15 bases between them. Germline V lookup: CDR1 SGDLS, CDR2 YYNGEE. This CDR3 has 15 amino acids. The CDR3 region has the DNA TGTGCCAGCACCAGGAATAGCGATCCCTACAATGAGCAGTTCTTC. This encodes CASTRNSDPYNEQFF.

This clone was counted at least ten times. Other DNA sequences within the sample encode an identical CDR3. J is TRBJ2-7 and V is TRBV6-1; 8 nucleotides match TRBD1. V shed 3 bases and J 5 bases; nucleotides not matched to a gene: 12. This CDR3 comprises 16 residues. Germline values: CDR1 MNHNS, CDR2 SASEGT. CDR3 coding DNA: TGTGCCAGCAGTGAGCTGACAGGGGTGAGGGCCCACGAGCAGTACTTC. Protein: CASSELTGVRAHEQYF.

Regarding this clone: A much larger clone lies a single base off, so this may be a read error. The CDR3 loop reads CASSLADRGTGELFF. The CDR3 DNA reads TGCGCCAGCAGCTTGGCGGACAGGGGAACCGGGGAGCTGTTTTTT. The chain has TRBV5-1 and TRBJ2-2; 9 nucleotides match TRBD1. The CDR3 is made up of 15 amino acids. After removal of 0 bases from V and 5 bases from J, the junction contained 2 bases not matched to a gene. Germline CDR1 reads SGHRS; CDR2 reads YFSETQ.

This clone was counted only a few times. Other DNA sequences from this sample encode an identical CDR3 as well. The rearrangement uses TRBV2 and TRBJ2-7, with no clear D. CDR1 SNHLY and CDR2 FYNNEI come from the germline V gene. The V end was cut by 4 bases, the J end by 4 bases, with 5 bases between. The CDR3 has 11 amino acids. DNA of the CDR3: TGTGCCAGCAGTGTAACTTACGAGCAGTACTTC. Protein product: CASSVTYEQYF.

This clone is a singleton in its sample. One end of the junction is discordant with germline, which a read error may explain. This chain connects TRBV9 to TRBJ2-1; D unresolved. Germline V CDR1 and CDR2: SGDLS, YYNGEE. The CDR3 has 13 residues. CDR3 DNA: TGTGCCAGCAGCGTAGGGTTAGGGCAGCCCTTAATCTTC. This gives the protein CASSVGLGQPLIF. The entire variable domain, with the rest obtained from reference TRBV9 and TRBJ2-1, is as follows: DSGVTQTPKHLITATGQRVTLRCSPRSGDLSVYWYQQSLDQGLQFLIQYYNGEERAKGNILERFSAQQFPDLHSELNLSSLELGDSALYFCASSVGLGQPLIFGPGTRLTVL.

CDR3 sequence: CASSPEPQETQYF. In DNA, the CDR3 is TGTGCCAGCAGCCCGGAGCCCCAAGAGACCCAGTACTTC. V is TRBV7-3 and J is TRBJ2-5; D call uncertain. The germline V gene has CDR1 SGHTA and CDR2 FQGTGA. The length of the CDR3 is 13 residues. Trimming cost V 5 bases and J 1 base, with 8 bases left between them.

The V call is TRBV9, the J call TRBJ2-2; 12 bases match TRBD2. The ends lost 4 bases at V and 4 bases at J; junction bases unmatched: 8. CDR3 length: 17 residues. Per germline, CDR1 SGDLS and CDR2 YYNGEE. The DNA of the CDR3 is TGTGCCAGCAGCCCCGGACTAGCGGGGAAGTTCACCGGGGAGCTGTTTTTT. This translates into CASSPGLAGKFTGELFF.

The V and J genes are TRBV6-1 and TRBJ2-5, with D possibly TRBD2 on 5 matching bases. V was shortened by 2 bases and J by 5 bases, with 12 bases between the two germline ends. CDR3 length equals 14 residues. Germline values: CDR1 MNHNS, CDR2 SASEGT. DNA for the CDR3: TGTGCCAGCAGTGAACTTGCTTCGGGGGAGACCCAGTACTTC. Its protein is CASSELASGETQYF.

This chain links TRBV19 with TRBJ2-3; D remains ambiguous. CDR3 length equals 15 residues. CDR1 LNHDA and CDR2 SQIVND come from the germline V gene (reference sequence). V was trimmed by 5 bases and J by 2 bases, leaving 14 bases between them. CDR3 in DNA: TGTGCCAGTAGTGAAGCAGCTTCCCTCACAGATACGCAGTATTTT. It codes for CASSEAASLTDTQYF.

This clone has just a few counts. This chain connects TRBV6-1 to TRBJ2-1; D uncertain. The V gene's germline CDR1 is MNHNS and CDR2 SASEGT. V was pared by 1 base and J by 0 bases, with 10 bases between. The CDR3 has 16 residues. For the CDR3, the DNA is TGTGCCAGCAGTGAAGTTTTACGGACCTCCTACAATGAGCAGTTCTTC. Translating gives CASSEVLRTSYNEQFF.

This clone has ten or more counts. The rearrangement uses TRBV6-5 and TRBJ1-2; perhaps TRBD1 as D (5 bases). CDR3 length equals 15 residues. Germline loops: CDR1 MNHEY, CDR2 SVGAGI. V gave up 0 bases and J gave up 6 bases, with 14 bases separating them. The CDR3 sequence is CASSYSRGVDHGYTF. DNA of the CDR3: TGTGCCAGCAGTTACTCGAGAGGGGTGGATCATGGCTACACCTTC.

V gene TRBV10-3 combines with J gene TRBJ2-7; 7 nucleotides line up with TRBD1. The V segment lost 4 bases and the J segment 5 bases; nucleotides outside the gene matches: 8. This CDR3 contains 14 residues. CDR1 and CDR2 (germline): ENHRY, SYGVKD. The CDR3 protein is CAISATDRDHEQYF. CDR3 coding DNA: TGTGCCATCAGTGCAACCGACAGGGACCACGAGCAGTACTTC.